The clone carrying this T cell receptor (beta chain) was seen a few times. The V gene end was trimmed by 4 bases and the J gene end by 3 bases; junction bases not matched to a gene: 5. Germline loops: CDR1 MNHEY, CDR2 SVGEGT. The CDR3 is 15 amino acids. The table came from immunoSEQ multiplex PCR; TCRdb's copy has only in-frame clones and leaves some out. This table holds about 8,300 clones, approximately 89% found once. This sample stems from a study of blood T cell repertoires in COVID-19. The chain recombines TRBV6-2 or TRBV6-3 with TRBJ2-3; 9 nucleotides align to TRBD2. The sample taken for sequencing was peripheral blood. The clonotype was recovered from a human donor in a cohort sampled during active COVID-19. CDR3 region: CASSLAGARTDTQYF. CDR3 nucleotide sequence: TGTGCCAGCAGTTTAGCGGGAGCGAGGACAGATACGCAGTATTTT.